This T cell receptor beta chain was recorded in a study of T cell responses to AZD1222 COVID-19 vaccine. Profiling relied on immunoSEQ multiplex PCR, and the TCRdb table lists in-frame clones only, not all of them. Among 110,000 to 150,000 clones listed, just over 85% were seen once. Study conclusions and caveats: Unmutated variant regions are reportedly targeted by nearly half of spike-specific TCRs. Repertoires were obtained solely post-peak T cell response.

The CDR3 covers 15 residues. Germline CDR1 reads KGHSH; CDR2 reads LQKENI. V was shortened by 3 bases and J by 0 bases, with 9 bases between the two germline ends. Details on this clone: Its antigen is still unknown.

The material sequenced was peripheral blood, taken on day 0 of AZD1222 vaccination. This sequence joins TRBV18 and TRBJ1-3; TRBD1 is a possible D gene (6 bases). This clonotype was sampled from an adult in good health. The CDR3 DNA sequence: TGTGCCAGCTCACCGCGGACAGACTCTGGAAACACCATATATTTT. Protein: CASSPRTDSGNTIYF.